The source of this T cell receptor (beta chain) is a study of glioma-infiltrating T cells. Whole-study results and caveats: Non-neoplastic patients had below-expected tissue-blood divergence, while all gliomas exceeded expectation. Only very few CDR3 sequences appeared in both tissue and blood.

Germline CDR1 is LGHDT and CDR2 is YNNKEL (reference sequence). The CDR3 has 14 residues. V lost 4 bases to trimming and J lost 4 bases, with 11 bases between them. This clonotype appeared many times. The antigen is unknown. Amplification of TCR alpha and beta CDR3 regions from RNA used iRepertoire nested multiplex PCR. Input was roughly 85-400 ng of tissue mRNA or PBMC total RNA. Via MiXCR, TCRdb re-called the multiplex PCR reads, giving one row per CDR3 protein. Among 150,000 to 200,000 distinct CDR3 sequences listed, more than 35% were seen once. The sequenced sample consisted of glioma tissue, nonneoplastic brain tissue, or PBMCs (not recorded which). This clonotype originated in a human donor with low-grade glioma or glioblastoma, undergoing nonglioma brain surgery, or in good health (not recorded which). The chain is built from TRBV3-1 and TRBJ1-5, with D possibly matching TRBD1 (6 bases). CDR3 nucleotide sequence: TGTGCCAGCAGCCTCCGGACAGTTAATCAGCCCCAGCATTTT. This sequence encodes CASSLRTVNQPQHF.